The source of this T cell receptor (beta chain) is a study of prognosis after radiotherapy for stage I lung cancer. Across the whole study: Squamous cell carcinoma affected seven patients, adenocarcinoma 11 to 12.

It was by two-round multiplex PCR that TCR beta CDR3 was amplified from genomic DNA. Primers were specific to each TRBV and TRBJ gene in first-round PCR. TCRdb re-called the multiplex PCR reads with MiXCR, one entry per CDR3 protein. The sample contains 11,000 to 15,000 distinct CDR3 sequences, roughly a third of which appear only once. This clonotype was seen many times. The target antigen is unknown. Peripheral venous blood was drawn in six-milliliter volumes, with a draw taken at each of two separate time points. Study-level results: Where distant metastases developed, patients had lower Shannon entropy after stereotactic body radiation therapy.

The sequence derives from a donor aged 50 or older with non-small cell lung cancer. The source was PBMCs, collected before or after stereotactic body radiation therapy (not recorded which).

The DNA of the CDR3 is TGTGCCAGCAGCCGCAGCGGGGCGGAGACCCAGTACTTC. Amino acids: CASSRSGAETQYF. The V and J genes are TRBV7-3 and TRBJ2-5; 7 positions agree with TRBD2. CDR1 and CDR2 from the germline V gene are SGHTA and FQGTGA. The CDR3 spans 13 residues. Germline trimming cut 5 bases from V and 5 bases from J; bases unmatched to any gene: 5.